One T cell receptor (beta chain) is described in this entry. The antigen remains unidentified. This sample is drawn from a study of shared clonotypes between healthy human individuals. Study conclusions and caveats: The sharing of 4.5% to 6.5% of naive CD4 clonotypes was seen across a few donors. Sampling covered nothing but blood. Tissue TCR repertoires likely differ from those found in blood.

The method was immunoSEQ multiplex PCR; TCRdb's version includes in-frame clones alone and lacks a portion of them. The table shows approximately 2.1 million clones, with more than 80% occurring only once. J was trimmed by 6 bases and V by 4 bases; bases with no gene match: 3. The CDR3 extends over 14 amino acids. Germline-derived CDR1 and CDR2 are LNHDA and SQIVND (reference sequence). The source is a young man in good health. Some clones in this sample may be carry-over from other donors' samples. Sequenced material: naive CD4+ T cells from PBMCs. Subset described: CD45RA+ positively selected. The chain couples TRBV19 to TRBJ2-2; 9 bases match TRBD2. CDR3 protein: CASSKGLAAGELFF. In DNA form, the CDR3 reads TGTGCCAGTAGTAAGGGACTAGCTGCCGGGGAGCTGTTTTTT.